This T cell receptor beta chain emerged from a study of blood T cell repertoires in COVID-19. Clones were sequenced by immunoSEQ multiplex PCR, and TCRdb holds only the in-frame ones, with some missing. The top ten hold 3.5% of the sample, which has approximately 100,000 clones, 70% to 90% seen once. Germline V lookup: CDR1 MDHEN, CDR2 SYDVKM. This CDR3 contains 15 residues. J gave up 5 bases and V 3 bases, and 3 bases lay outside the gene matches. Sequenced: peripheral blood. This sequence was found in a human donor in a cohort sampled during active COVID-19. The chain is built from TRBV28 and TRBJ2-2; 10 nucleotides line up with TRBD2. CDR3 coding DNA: TGTGCCAGCAGTTTGCGAGCGGGAGGGACCGGGGAGCTGTTTTTT. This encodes CASSLRAGGTGELFF.